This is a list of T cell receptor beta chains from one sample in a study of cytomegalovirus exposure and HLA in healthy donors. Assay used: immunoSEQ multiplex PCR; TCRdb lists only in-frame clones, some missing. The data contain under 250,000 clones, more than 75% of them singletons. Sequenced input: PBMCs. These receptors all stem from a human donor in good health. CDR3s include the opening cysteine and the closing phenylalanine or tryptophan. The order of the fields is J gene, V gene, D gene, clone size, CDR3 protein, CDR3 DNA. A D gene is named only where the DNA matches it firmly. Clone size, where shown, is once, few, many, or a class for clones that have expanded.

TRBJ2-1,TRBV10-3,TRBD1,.,CAISGQDRGPSSSYNEQFF,TGTGCCATCAGTGGTCAGGACAGGGGGCCTTCTAGCTCCTACAATGAGCAGTTCTTC
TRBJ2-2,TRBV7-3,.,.,CASSLGGFTGELFF,TGTGCCAGCAGCTTGGGGGGATTCACCGGGGAGCTGTTTTTT
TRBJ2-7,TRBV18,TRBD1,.,CASSPLQGVYEQYF,TGTGCCAGCTCACCACTACAGGGGGTCTACGAGCAGTACTTC
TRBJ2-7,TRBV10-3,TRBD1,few,CAISRQGAYEQYF,TGTGCCATCAGCCGACAGGGAGCTTACGAGCAGTACTTC
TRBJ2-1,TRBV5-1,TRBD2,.,CASSLERDLYNEQFF,TGCGCCAGCAGCTTGGAGCGGGATCTATACAATGAGCAGTTCTTC
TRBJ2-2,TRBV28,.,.,CASSLSGIGELFF,TGTGCCAGCAGTTTATCCGGGATCGGGGAGCTGTTTTTT
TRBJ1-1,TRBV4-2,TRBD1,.,CASSQDRDRRVGTEAFF,TGTGCCAGCAGCCAGGACCGGGACAGGCGTGTTGGCACTGAAGCTTTCTTT
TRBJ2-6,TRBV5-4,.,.,CASSLEGRAGANVLTF,TGTGCCAGCAGCTTGGAGGGCAGGGCTGGGGCCAACGTCCTGACTTTC
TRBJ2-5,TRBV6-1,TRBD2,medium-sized,CASEREMHETQYF,TGTGCCAGCGAGCGGGAGATGCACGAGACCCAGTACTTC
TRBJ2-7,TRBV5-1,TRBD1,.,CASRPYGTGPYEQYF,TGCGCCAGCAGACCGTACGGGACAGGCCCCTACGAGCAGTACTTC
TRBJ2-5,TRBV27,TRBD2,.,CASSSLPGAGGQETQYF,TGTGCCAGCAGTTCACTCCCCGGAGCGGGAGGGCAAGAGACCCAGTACTTC
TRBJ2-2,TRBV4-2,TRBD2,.,CASSQSSGANTGELFF,TGTGCCAGCAGCCAATCGAGCGGGGCGAACACCGGGGAGCTGTTTTTT
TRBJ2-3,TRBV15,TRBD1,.,CATSRDRQGASDTQYF,TGTGCCACCAGCAGAGATAGACAGGGGGCGTCAGATACGCAGTATTTT
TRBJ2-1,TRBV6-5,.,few,CASSYSRLGSNEQFF,TGTGCCAGCAGTTACTCGCGTCTAGGTTCCAATGAGCAGTTCTTC
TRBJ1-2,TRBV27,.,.,CASIITRGGYGYTF,TGTGCCAGCATCATTACCCGGGGAGGCTATGGCTACACCTTC
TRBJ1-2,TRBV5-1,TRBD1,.,CASSPALGQGGIGYTF,TGCGCCAGCAGCCCCGCTCTCGGACAGGGGGGAATAGGCTACACCTTC
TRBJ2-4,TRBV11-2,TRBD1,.,CASSLGGQGAKNIQYF,TGTGCCAGCAGCTTAGGGGGACAGGGAGCCAAAAACATTCAGTACTTC
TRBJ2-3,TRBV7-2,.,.,CASSPGTFTDTQYF,TGTGCCAGCAGTCCCGGGACTTTCACAGATACGCAGTATTTT
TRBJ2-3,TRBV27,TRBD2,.,CASSFLAGRTTDTQYF,TGTGCCAGCAGTTTTTTAGCGGGAAGAACCACAGATACGCAGTATTTT
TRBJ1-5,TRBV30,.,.,CAWSGGARPQHF,TGTGCCTGGAGTGGGGGAGCTCGGCCCCAGCATTTT
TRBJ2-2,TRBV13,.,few,CASSPRAGELFF,TGTGCCAGCAGCCCCAGGGCCGGGGAGCTGTTTTTT
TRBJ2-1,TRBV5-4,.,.,CASSLRARNEQFF,TGTGCCAGCAGCTTACGAGCGAGGAATGAGCAGTTCTTC
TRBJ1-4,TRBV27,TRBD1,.,CASSSGGTNEKLFF,TGTGCCAGCAGTTCAGGGGGGACTAATGAAAAACTGTTTTTT
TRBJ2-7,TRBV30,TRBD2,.,CAWSQLGLASYEQYF,TGTGCCTGGAGCCAATTAGGACTAGCGTCCTACGAGCAGTACTTC
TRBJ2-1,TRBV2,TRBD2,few,CASRGIAGGNEQFF,TGTGCCAGCAGAGGAATAGCGGGAGGCAATGAGCAGTTCTTC
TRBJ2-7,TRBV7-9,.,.,CASSFLSYEQYF,TGTGCCAGCAGCTTTTTATCCTACGAGCAGTACTTC
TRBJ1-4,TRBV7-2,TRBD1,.,CASSTGTGSRGSEKLFF,TGTGCCAGCAGCACCGGGACAGGTAGTAGGGGCAGTGAAAAACTGTTTTTT
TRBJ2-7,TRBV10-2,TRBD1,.,CASRLTGGLHEQYF,TGCGCCAGCAGGTTGACAGGGGGCCTCCACGAGCAGTACTTC
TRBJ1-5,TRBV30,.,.,CAWSAGNQPQHF,TGTGCCTGGAGTGCGGGGAATCAGCCCCAGCATTTT
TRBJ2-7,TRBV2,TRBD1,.,CASSPTGGQYEQYF,TGTGCCAGCAGCCCGACAGGGGGCCAGTACGAGCAGTACTTC
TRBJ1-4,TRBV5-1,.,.,CASSLAQAQGEKLFF,TGCGCCAGCAGCTTGGCCCAGGCCCAGGGGGAAAAACTGTTTTTT
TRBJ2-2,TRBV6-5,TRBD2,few,CASSNSGSGTGELFF,TGTGCCAGCAGTAATAGCGGGAGCGGCACCGGGGAGCTGTTTTTT
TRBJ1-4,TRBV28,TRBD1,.,CASSTGGAGEKLFF,TGTGCCAGCAGTACAGGGGGCGCGGGTGAAAAACTGTTTTTT
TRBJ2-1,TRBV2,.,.,CASQGGLAALEQFF,TGTGCCAGCCAAGGGGGGCTAGCGGCACTTGAGCAGTTCTTC
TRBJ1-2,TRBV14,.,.,CASSLGRPRDNGYTF,TGTGCCAGCAGCCTCGGACGGCCCAGGGATAATGGCTACACCTTC
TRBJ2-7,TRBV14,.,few,CASSQGFSDYYEQYF,TGTGCCAGCAGCCAAGGTTTTAGCGATTACTACGAGCAGTACTTC
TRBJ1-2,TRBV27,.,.,CASRTVANYGYTF,TGTGCCAGCAGGACAGTAGCTAACTATGGCTACACCTTC